Here is one T cell receptor (beta chain) with its context. Its antigen is as yet unknown. In germline, CDR1 is SGHKS, CDR2 YYEKEE (reference sequence). The ends were cut back, 0 bases at V and 10 bases at J, with 17 bases in the middle. CDR3 length: 16 amino acids. Naive CD8 isolation took CD45RO-negative cells positively selected for CCR7 and excluded terminally differentiated effector memory CD45RA+ cells. In the authors' methods: In the immunoSEQ data, sequences were junction-only and lacked quality scores, so filtering differed. Assay used: immunoSEQ multiplex PCR; TCRdb lists only in-frame clones, some missing. V, J and clone size are those of that table, while D and trimming were read from the DNA. The data contain just over 2,000,000 clones, about 94% of them seen just once; the ten biggest clones take up roughly 1.1%. This specimen belongs to a study of shared clonotypes between healthy human individuals. Study findings and constraints: With four donors compared, roughly 5% of naive CD4 clonotypes were shared.

The chain combines TRBV5-5 with TRBJ1-6, with D possibly matching TRBD1 (5 bases). Sequencing used naive CD8+ T cells sorted from blood. The receptor comes from a young man in good health. The CDR3 is CASSLGSFQGGSPLHF. The CDR3 coding sequence is TGTGCCAGCAGCTTGGGGTCGTTTCAGGGAGGGTCACCCCTCCACTTT.